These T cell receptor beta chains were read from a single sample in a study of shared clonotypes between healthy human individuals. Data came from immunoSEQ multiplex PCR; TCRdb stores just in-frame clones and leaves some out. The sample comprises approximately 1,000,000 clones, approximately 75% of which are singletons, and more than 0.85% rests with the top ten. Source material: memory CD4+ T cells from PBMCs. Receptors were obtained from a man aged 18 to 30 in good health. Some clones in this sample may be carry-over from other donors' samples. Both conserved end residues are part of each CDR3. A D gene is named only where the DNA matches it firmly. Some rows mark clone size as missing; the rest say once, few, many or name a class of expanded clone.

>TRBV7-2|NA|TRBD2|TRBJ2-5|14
CASSPSGFQETQYF
TGTGCCAGCAGCCCTAGCGGGTTCCAAGAGACCCAGTACTTC
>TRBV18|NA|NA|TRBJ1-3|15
CASSSLTDSGNTIYF
TGTGCCAGCTCATCCCTGACGGACTCTGGAAACACCATATATTTT
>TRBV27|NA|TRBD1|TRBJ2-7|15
CASSRAGGKSYEQYF
TGTGCCAGCAGTAGAGCAGGGGGCAAGTCCTACGAGCAGTACTTC
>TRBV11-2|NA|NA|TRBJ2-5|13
CASSLGSKETQYF
TGTGCCAGCAGCTTAGGTTCCAAAGAGACCCAGTACTTC
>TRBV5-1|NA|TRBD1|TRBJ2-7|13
CASSWDRSYEQYF
TGCGCCAGCAGCTGGGACAGATCCTACGAGCAGTACTTC
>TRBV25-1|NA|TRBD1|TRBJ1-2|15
CASSEPGQGARGYTF
TGTGCCAGCAGTGAACCCGGACAGGGGGCGCGAGGCTACACCTTC
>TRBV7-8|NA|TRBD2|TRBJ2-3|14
CASSLGGGGDTQYF
TGTGCCAGCAGCCTCGGGGGGGGAGGAGATACGCAGTATTTT
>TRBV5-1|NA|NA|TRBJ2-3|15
CASSPSGAGTDTQYF
TGCGCCAGCAGCCCTTCCGGGGCAGGCACAGATACGCAGTATTTT
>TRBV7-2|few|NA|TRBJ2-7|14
CASSLGVGTYEQYF
TGTGCCAGCAGCTTAGGAGTCGGAACCTACGAGCAGTACTTC
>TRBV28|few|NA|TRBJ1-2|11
CATSVNYGYTF
TGTGCCACTTCGGTTAACTATGGCTACACCTTC
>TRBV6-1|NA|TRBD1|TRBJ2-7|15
CASSEMGQLIYEQYF
TGTGCCAGCAGTGAAATGGGACAGTTAATCTACGAGCAGTACTTC
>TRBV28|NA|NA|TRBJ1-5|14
CASSLGRTFQPQHF
TGTGCCAGCAGTTTGGGGCGCACTTTTCAGCCCCAGCATTTT
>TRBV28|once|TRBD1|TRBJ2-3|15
CASRSPGQGNLAQYF
TGTGCCAGCAGGAGCCCGGGACAGGGAAATTTAGCGCAGTATTTT
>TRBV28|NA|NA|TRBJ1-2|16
CASSLFSAAPHYGYTF
TGTGCCAGCAGTTTATTTTCGGCAGCCCCCCACTATGGCTACACCTTC
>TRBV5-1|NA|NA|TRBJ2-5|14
CASSPGTTQETQYF
TGCGCCAGCAGCCCGGGAACAACGCAAGAGACCCAGTACTTC
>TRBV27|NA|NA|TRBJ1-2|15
CASSLAYGGTYGYTF
TGTGCCAGCAGTTTAGCTTACGGGGGGACCTATGGCTACACCTTC
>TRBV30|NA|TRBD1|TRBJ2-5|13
CAWTTGAGETQYF
TGTGCCTGGACAACAGGGGCAGGAGAGACCCAGTACTTC